Below, 23 T cell receptor beta chains from the same sample are listed, as sequenced in a study of cytomegalovirus exposure and HLA in healthy donors. PCR involved 60 Vbeta and 13 Jbeta primers. TCRdb's copy holds only in-frame clones and misses some; the assay was immunoSEQ multiplex PCR. This sample's table has about 130,000 clones. Sequencing was carried out using PBMCs. Receptors originate from a man younger than 40 in good health and CMV-seronegative.

The V call is TRBV6-1, the J call TRBJ2-3, with 7 bases fitting TRBD1. This CDR3 is built from 15 residues. Germline CDR1 and CDR2: MNHNS and SASEGT. V gave up 3 bases and J gave up 5 bases; unmatched junction bases: 8. CDR3 in amino acids: CASSDTRGRGDTQYF. The CDR3 DNA reads as TGTGCCAGCAGTGATACGAGGGGGCGCGGAGATACGCAGTATTTT.

The gene calls are TRBV18 and TRBJ2-5; 7 bases map to TRBD2. This CDR3 is built from 16 residues. V shed 2 bases, J shed 2 bases, and the junction held 8 bases outside the gene matches. Germline V gene sequence: CDR1 KGHSH, CDR2 LQKENI. The CDR3 DNA reads TGTGCCAGCTCACCAAGGTCGAGCGGGAAACAAGAGACCCAGTACTTC. It codes for CASSPRSSGKQETQYF.

J is TRBJ2-2 and V is TRBV11-1; D perhaps matches TRBD2 (6 bases). The CDR3 loop spans 16 amino acids. Trimming stripped 0 bases from V and 1 base from J, with 9 bases between. The germline V gene has CDR1 SGHAT and CDR2 FQDESV (reference sequence). DNA for the CDR3: TGTGCCAGCAGCTTAGCGGTAGCGGAGAACACCGGGGAGCTGTTTTTT. Translation gives CASSLAVAENTGELFF.

This chain links TRBV13 with TRBJ2-7; 7 bases are shared with TRBD2. J was trimmed by 6 bases and V by 0 bases; bases with no gene match: 11. CDR1 and CDR2 (germline): PRHDT, FYEKMQ (reference sequence). CDR3 length equals 16 residues. CDR3 sequence reads: CASSLGGGGAAVEQYF. In DNA form, the CDR3 reads TGTGCCAGCAGCTTAGGGGGGGGAGGGGCAGCTGTCGAGCAGTACTTC.

The chain carries TRBV15 and TRBJ2-5; TRBD1 might be the D (6 bases). The V end lost 1 base, the J end lost 11 bases, and 14 bases lay between the germline ends. The CDR3 spans 13 residues. The V gene's germline CDR1 is LNHNV and CDR2 YYDKDF (reference sequence). CDR3 sequence reads: CATSRGTGKEQYF. The CDR3, as DNA: TGTGCCACCAGCAGAGGCACAGGGAAGGAGCAGTACTTC.

CDR3 loop: CASSLYTSGMGGELFF. Written as DNA, the CDR3 is TGTGCCAGCAGTTTATATACTAGCGGGATGGGCGGGGAGCTGTTTTTT. V usage is TRBV28 and J usage is TRBJ2-2, with 10 bases aligning to TRBD2. CDR1 and CDR2 (germline): MDHEN, SYDVKM. This CDR3 is built from 16 residues. With V trimmed by 1 base and J by 7 bases, 6 bases remained unmatched.

The chain couples TRBV6-1 to TRBJ2-7, with D unresolved. The V end lost 1 base, the J end lost 0 bases, and 10 bases lay between the germline ends. The CDR3 runs 15 residues. Germline loops: CDR1 MNHNS, CDR2 SASEGT. This chain's CDR3 is CASSEGSARSYEQYF. DNA for the CDR3: TGTGCCAGCAGTGAAGGGAGCGCTCGCTCCTACGAGCAGTACTTC.

With regard to this clone: Distinct nucleotide sequences in the sample also encode this CDR3. V gene TRBV25-1 combines with J gene TRBJ2-5; TRBD2 aligns across 10 bases. This CDR3 spans 13 amino acids. Germline V CDR1 and CDR2: MGHDK, SYGVNS. V dropped 6 bases and J dropped 6; count of bases not matched to a gene: 4. CDR3 loop: CASRLAGEQTQYF. In nucleotides, the CDR3 is TGTGCCAGCAGGCTAGCGGGAGAACAGACCCAGTACTTC.

The chain uses TRBV11-2 and TRBJ1-1, with D maybe TRBD1 (6 bases). Germline V gene data show CDR1 as SGHAT and CDR2 as FQNNGV. The CDR3 has 13 amino acids. The V end was cut by 3 bases, the J end by 7 bases, with 12 bases between. The CDR3 DNA follows: TGTGCCAGCAGCTTGAGACAGGAAAGTGAAGCTTTCTTT. This encodes CASSLRQESEAFF.

The J gene is TRBJ2-1, the V gene TRBV10-3, with 13 bases aligning to TRBD2. V trimming: 11 bases; J trimming: 10 bases; junction bases outside the gene matches: 20. Germline CDR1 ENHRY, CDR2 SYGVKD. The CDR3 contains 17 residues. The CDR3 sequence is CASRARDGLAGAREQFF. The CDR3 DNA reads as TGTGCCTCCCGGGCCAGGGATGGACTAGCGGGAGCACGAGAGCAGTTCTTC.

The rearrangement links TRBV28 to TRBJ2-3, with 8 nucleotides matching TRBD2. The CDR3 has 16 amino acids. Germline V gene lookup returns CDR1 MDHEN and CDR2 SYDVKM. J lost 4 bases, V lost 4 bases, and 10 bases had no gene match. The CDR3 coding sequence is TGTGCCAGCAGTTCCAGCGGGGGACTCGGGGCAGATACGCAGTATTTT. The encoded protein is CASSSSGGLGADTQYF.

The chain combines TRBV4-1 with TRBJ2-5; D call uncertain. Germline CDR1 MGHRA, CDR2 YSYEKL. This CDR3 region has 13 residues. The V end lost 4 bases, the J end lost 5 bases, and 11 bases lay between the germline ends. The CDR3 nucleotides are TGCGCCAGCAGCCGGCTGTCCACGGAGACCCAGTACTTC. Protein sequence: CASSRLSTETQYF.

The chain uses TRBV7-9 and TRBJ1-4; possible D gene TRBD1, 6 bases. With 6 bases removed from V and 6 bases from J, the gap between germline ends came to 14 bases. This CDR3 has 14 amino acids. Per germline, CDR1 SEHNR and CDR2 FQNEAQ (reference sequence). CDR3 loop: CASRDSDRDEKLFF. In nucleotides, the CDR3 is TGTGCCAGCAGGGACAGCGACCGAGATGAAAAACTGTTTTTT.

This chain joins TRBV30 and TRBJ2-2, with D perhaps TRBD1 (6 bases). V was trimmed by 4 bases and J by 3 bases, leaving 15 bases between them. The germline CDR1 and CDR2 sequences are GTSNPN and SVGIG (reference sequence). This CDR3 has 15 residues. The CDR3 here is CAWTYGGTDTGELFF. The CDR3 region has the DNA TGTGCCTGGACCTATGGGGGCACAGACACCGGGGAGCTGTTTTTT.

This sequence joins TRBV28 and TRBJ1-1; D is unresolved. Germline assignment: CDR1 MDHEN and CDR2 SYDVKM. This CDR3 spans 12 amino acids. The CDR3 loop is CKIGDWDTEAFF. In DNA, the CDR3 is TGTAAAATAGGCGACTGGGACACTGAAGCTTTCTTT. Full variable domain (outside the CDR3, taken from reference TRBV28 and TRBJ1-1): DVKVTQSSRYLVKRTGEKVFLECVQDMDHENMFWYRQDPGLGLRLIYFSYDVKMKEKGDIPEGYSVSREKKERFSLILESASTNQTSMYLCKIGDWDTEAFFGQGTRLTVV.

This chain links TRBV6-4 with TRBJ2-2; 9 bases line up with TRBD2. The J segment lost 7 bases and the V segment lost 6 bases, leaving 6 bases of the junction unmatched. The germline V gene has CDR1 MRHNA and CDR2 SNTAGT. This CDR3 has 14 amino acids. CDR3 DNA: TGTGCCAGCAGAATAGCGGGAGACCACGGGGAGCTGTTTTTT. Protein sequence: CASRIAGDHGELFF.

The chain couples TRBV6-5 to TRBJ1-5, with D maybe TRBD1 (5 bases). CDR1 and CDR2 (germline): MNHEY, SVGAGI. Trimming removed 4 bases from V and 2 bases from J, with 12 bases in between. This CDR3 is 15 amino acids long. This CDR3 is CASSSSGTRNQPQHF. Here the CDR3 DNA reads TGTGCCAGCAGTTCGTCCGGGACTCGCAATCAGCCCCAGCATTTT.

The CDR3 region is CASSGTSGGLNEQFF. CDR3 DNA: TGTGCCAGCTCGGGGACTAGCGGGGGTCTTAATGAGCAGTTCTTC. V and J are TRBV18 and TRBJ2-1; 14 bases agree with TRBD2. V lost 6 bases to trimming and J lost 7 bases; unmatched junction nucleotides: 5. The V gene's germline CDR1 is KGHSH and CDR2 LQKENI. This CDR3 comprises 15 residues.

The chain is built from TRBV13 and TRBJ2-1; the D is unclear. The ends were cut back, 3 bases at V and 3 bases at J, with 15 bases in the middle. Germline V gene data show CDR1 as PRHDT and CDR2 as FYEKMQ (reference sequence). This CDR3 has 16 amino acids. In DNA, the CDR3 is TGTGCCAGCAGCTTTGTAGCTTCGCTACTCTACAATGAGCAGTTCTTC. As protein: CASSFVASLLYNEQFF.

The rearrangement joins TRBV18 to TRBJ2-3; 7 bases line up with TRBD1. The CDR3 is 14 amino acids. Germline V gene sequence: CDR1 KGHSH, CDR2 LQKENI. The V and J ends lost 3 bases and 1 base, in that order; junction bases with no gene match: 1. The chain's CDR3 is CASSPGTGTDTQYF. In DNA, the CDR3 is TGTGCCAGCTCACCTGGGACAGGCACAGATACGCAGTATTTT. The full variable domain, rest sourced from reference TRBV18 and TRBJ2-3, is NAGVMQNPRHLVRRRGQEARLRCSPMKGHSHVYWYRQLPEEGLKFMVYLQKENIIDESGMPKERFSAEFPKEGPSILRIQQVVRGDSAAYFCASSPGTGTDTQYFGPGTRLTVL.

The chain has TRBV6-1 and TRBJ2-3; 9 bases are shared with TRBD2. The germline V gene encodes CDR1 MNHNS and CDR2 SASEGT. V shed 4 bases, J shed 4 bases, and the junction held 6 bases outside the gene matches. The CDR3 sequence is 15 residues long. In DNA form, the CDR3 reads TGTGCCAGCAGTGGGGTTAGCGGGAGCCCAGATACGCAGTATTTT. This gives the protein CASSGVSGSPDTQYF.

As for this clone: At the DNA level, this CDR3 is encoded by other sequences in the same sample as well. V and J are TRBV6-5 and TRBJ2-2; D is unclear. CDR1 and CDR2 from the germline V gene are MNHEY and SVGAGI. The V and J ends lost 1 base and 4 bases respectively, with 7 bases between them. This CDR3 has 14 amino acids. As DNA, the CDR3 is TGTGCCAGCAGTTACTGGGCCTCCACCGGGGAGCTGTTTTTT. It codes for CASSYWASTGELFF.

The CDR3 DNA follows: TGTGCCAGCTCAGTCGAAGCTAGCGGGTTCCCGGGCGAGCAGTTCTTC. Protein product: CASSVEASGFPGEQFF. The V and J genes are TRBV18 and TRBJ2-1; 8 nucleotides align to TRBD2. The V and J ends lost 5 bases and 10 bases, in that order; junction bases with no gene match: 16. The CDR3 contains 16 residues. The V gene's germline CDR1 is KGHSH and CDR2 LQKENI.